Sequencing of this TCR beta chain was carried out in a study of cytomegalovirus exposure and HLA in healthy donors. As to this clone: At one boundary the junction diverges from the germline segment, which might be a read error.

The PCR employed 60 Vbeta primers together with 13 Jbeta primers. Clones were sequenced by immunoSEQ multiplex PCR, and TCRdb holds only the in-frame ones, with some missing. This sample has tens of thousands of clones, with about 79% found just once. This CDR3 has 15 amino acids. Germline V lookup: CDR1 SNHLY, CDR2 FYNNEI. This TCR was sampled from a woman under 30 in good health and CMV-seronegative. Sequencing used PBMCs. V and J are TRBV2 and TRBJ1-5, with 10 bases lining up with TRBD1. CDR3 bases: TGTGCCAGCAGTGACCTGACAGGGGGCGCTCAGCCCCAGAATTTT. It yields the protein CASSDLTGGAQPQNF.